The 26 T cell receptor beta chains below come from one sample, sequenced in a study of shared clonotypes between healthy human individuals (TCRdb year 2020). Libraries were prepared through the immunoSEQ multiplex PCR assay. Drawn from immuneACCESS, this table holds only the in-frame rearrangements with V and J called that TCRdb kept. Clones are partly lost; checked studies trace under half to an unresolved V gene and leave the rest unexplained. The sample table shows millions of clones, and approximately 93% are seen once. Roughly 0.36% of the sample is held by the ten biggest clonotypes. The material sequenced was naive CD4+ T cells from PBMCs. In light of the paper, this sample's cell subset or site label describes: CD45RA+ positively selected. Receptors were obtained from a man in his late teens or twenties in good health. Some clones in this sample may be carry-over from other donors' samples.

This clone has a single count. The chain combines TRBV13 with TRBJ2-3; the match to TRBD2 covers 9 bases. CDR1 PRHDT and CDR2 FYEKMQ come from the germline V gene (reference sequence). CDR3 length equals 13 residues. Unmatched junction bases numbered 3, after V lost 2 bases and J lost 9 bases. CDR3 nucleotide sequence: TGTGCCAGCAGCTTACTAGCGGGATCGACGCAGTATTTT. Protein: CASSLLAGSTQYF.

Notes on this clone: Different DNA sequences within this sample yield the same CDR3. The V call is TRBV5-1, the J call TRBJ1-1, with D possibly being TRBD1 (5 bases). The CDR3 covers 15 residues. CDR1 and CDR2 (germline): SGHRS, YFSETQ. V gave up 0 bases and J gave up 1 base, with 10 bases separating them. CDR3 residues: CASSLDTGGNTEAFF. Here the CDR3 DNA reads TGCGCCAGCAGCTTGGATACCGGGGGGAACACTGAAGCTTTCTTT. Using reference TRBV5-1 and TRBJ1-1 for the parts outside the CDR3, the full variable domain is KAGVTQTPRYLIKTRGQQVTLSCSPISGHRSVSWYQQTPGQGLQFLFEYFSETQRNKGNFPGRFSGRQFSNSRSEMNVSTLELGDSALYLCASSLDTGGNTEAFFGQGTRLTVV.

J is TRBJ1-1 and V is TRBV7-9, with 7 bases fitting TRBD1. There are 15 residues in the CDR3. CDR1 is SEHNR and CDR2 is FQNEAQ in the germline V gene (reference sequence). The junction had 3 bases not matched to a gene; V was cut back by 1 base and J by 1 base. The CDR3 bases are TGTGCCAGCAGCTTAGAGGGGGCTGGGAACACTGAAGCTTTCTTT. This codes for CASSLEGAGNTEAFF.

V usage is TRBV5-1 and J usage is TRBJ2-1; D is possibly TRBD1 (5 bases). This CDR3 comprises 15 residues. V lost 4 bases and J 4 bases, leaving 15 bases between the germline ends. Germline V gene sequence: CDR1 SGHRS, CDR2 YFSETQ. This chain's CDR3 is CASSPYSGAYNEQFF. DNA for the CDR3: TGCGCCAGCAGCCCGTACAGTGGGGCATACAATGAGCAGTTCTTC.

This sequence joins TRBV5-6 and TRBJ2-7; D is perhaps TRBD1 (5 bases). Looked up from germline, CDR1 is SGHDT and CDR2 is YYEEEE. The CDR3 covers 16 residues. V lost 0 bases and J lost 2, with 15 bases in between. The CDR3 loop reads CASSLGRSWGTYEQYF. CDR3 in DNA: TGTGCCAGCAGCTTGGGTAGGTCTTGGGGCACCTACGAGCAGTACTTC.

The CDR3 region has the DNA TGTGCCAGCAGTGACAGGGTCTCCTCCTACGAGCAGTACTTC. Translating gives CASSDRVSSYEQYF. The chain employs TRBV2 and TRBJ2-7; D might be TRBD1 (5 bases). Per the germline V gene, CDR1 is SNHLY and CDR2 is FYNNEI. The V end was cut by 3 bases, the J end by 0 bases, with 9 bases between. The CDR3 spans 14 residues.

This clone was observed a single time. The genes are TRBV19 and TRBJ2-1; D is uncertain. Trimming stripped 11 bases from V and 5 bases from J, with 10 bases between. The CDR3 covers 11 residues. Germline CDR1 reads LNHDA; CDR2 reads SQIVND (reference sequence). The CDR3 region has the DNA TGTGCCTCGGAAAGGGACAATGAGCAGTTCTTC. It codes for CASERDNEQFF.

The chain employs TRBV5-1 and TRBJ1-4; TRBD1 matches at 11 bases. V trimming: 3 bases; J trimming: 2 bases; junction bases outside the gene matches: 3. CDR1 SGHRS and CDR2 YFSETQ come from the germline V gene. This CDR3 region has 16 residues. DNA of the CDR3: TGCGCCAGCAGCTACGGACAGGGGGCTACTAATGAAAAACTGTTTTTT. Amino acid sequence: CASSYGQGATNEKLFF.

V gene TRBV5-1 combines with J gene TRBJ1-2, with 10 bases matching TRBD1. J lost 7 bases, V lost 4 bases, and 13 bases had no gene match. CDR3 length equals 16 residues. CDR1 is SGHRS and CDR2 is YFSETQ in the germline V gene. The CDR3 spells CASSPRDRGPVSGYTF. DNA for the CDR3: TGCGCCAGCAGCCCCCGGGACAGGGGTCCTGTTAGTGGCTACACCTTC.

This chain connects TRBV9 to TRBJ2-2; D gene ambiguous. With 3 bases removed from V and 5 bases from J, the gap between germline ends came to 17 bases. Germline-derived CDR1 and CDR2 are SGDLS and YYNGEE. This CDR3 region has 16 residues. As DNA, the CDR3 is TGTGCCAGCAGCGGTACCCTGAACGGTTTGACCGGGGAGCTGTTTTTT. Residues: CASSGTLNGLTGELFF. Full variable domain (missing parts from reference TRBV9 and TRBJ2-2): DSGVTQTPKHLITATGQRVTLRCSPRSGDLSVYWYQQSLDQGLQFLIQYYNGEERAKGNILERFSAQQFPDLHSELNLSSLELGDSALYFCASSGTLNGLTGELFFGEGSRLTVL.

This clone was seen just once. This rearrangement joins TRBV21-1 to TRBJ1-1; the listed D gene, TRBD1, was not tested against the DNA. TRBV21-1 is annotated as a pseudogene. This CDR3 comprises 19 residues. CDR3 protein: CASSKVRAGAQPVNTEAFF. As DNA, the CDR3 is TGTGCCAGCAGCAAAGTGAGGGCAGGGGCCCAGCCCGTGAACACTGAAGCTTTCTTT.

The genes are TRBV9 and TRBJ1-2; D not resolved. Per germline, CDR1 SGDLS and CDR2 YYNGEE. The CDR3 is made up of 12 amino acids. Trimming took 4 bases from V and 7 from J, leaving 11 bases between them. The CDR3 sequence is CASSSPRPGYTF. The CDR3 DNA sequence: TGTGCCAGCAGCTCGCCAAGGCCTGGCTACACCTTC.

This clone was detected a few times. The chain combines TRBV7-9 with TRBJ1-2, with a possible D match to TRBD1 (6 bases). The CDR3 contains 13 residues. Germline V gene lookup returns CDR1 SEHNR and CDR2 FQNEAQ (reference sequence). V was clipped by 8 bases and J by 8 bases, with 18 bases between them. The CDR3 loop is CASGSRGGVGYTF. DNA of the CDR3: TGTGCCAGCGGATCCAGGGGAGGGGTAGGCTACACCTTC.

This chain uses TRBV5-4 with TRBJ2-5; 7 bases fit TRBD1. The trim removed 4 bases at V and 2 bases at J, leaving 5 bases unmatched. The germline gives CDR1 SGHNT, CDR2 YYREEE (reference sequence). CDR3 length: 14 residues. DNA of the CDR3: TGTGCCAGCAGCCAGGGACAGCGGCAAGAGACCCAGTACTTC. It codes for CASSQGQRQETQYF.

Written as DNA, the CDR3 is TGTGCCTGGAGTGTACTGGGCGGGCTCACAGATACGCAGTATTTT. Its translation is CAWSVLGGLTDTQYF. The V and J genes are TRBV30 and TRBJ2-3; weak D call: TRBD2 (5 bases). The CDR3 extends over 15 amino acids. Trimming pared 0 bases from V and 2 bases from J, leaving 12 bases between. Germline V CDR1 and CDR2: GTSNPN, SVGIG (reference sequence).

Of note for this clone: Other nucleotide sequences from this sample produce the same CDR3. The chain joins TRBV15 to TRBJ2-1; D assignment may be TRBD1 or TRBD2 (5 bases each). V lost 2 bases and J lost 2, with 10 bases in between. The CDR3 runs 15 residues. Germline assignment: CDR1 LNHNV and CDR2 YYDKDF (reference sequence). For the CDR3, the DNA is TGTGCCACCAGCAGAACGGGACGGCCCTACAATGAGCAGTTCTTC. It codes for CATSRTGRPYNEQFF.

In DNA form, the CDR3 reads TGTGCCAGCAAGGGGTGGGGGGAGACCCAGTACTTC. Translating it yields CASKGWGETQYF. This chain uses TRBV28 with TRBJ2-5; tentatively, D is TRBD1 or TRBD2 (5 bases each). Germline V CDR1 and CDR2: MDHEN, SYDVKM. The CDR3 runs to 12 residues. V gave up 7 bases and J gave up 5 bases, with 11 bases separating them.

The chain joins TRBV29-1 to TRBJ2-5, with D tentatively TRBD1 (5 bases). The CDR3 is made up of 12 amino acids. V lost 7 bases to trimming and J lost 5 bases, with 14 bases between them. Germline-derived CDR1 and CDR2 are SQVTM and ANQGSEA. The CDR3 reads CSAAQGSETQYF. The CDR3 nucleotides are TGCAGCGCAGCCCAGGGATCGGAGACCCAGTACTTC.

The J gene is TRBJ1-1, the V gene TRBV7-2; tentative D call: TRBD1 (5 bases). Germline CDR1 SGHTA, CDR2 FQGNSA. This CDR3 has 17 amino acids. Deletions cut 1 base from V and 1 base from J, with 16 bases between. In DNA, the CDR3 is TGTGCCAGCAGCTTAGTTAGTTGGGTTGGGGGGAACACTGAAGCTTTCTTT. This codes for CASSLVSWVGGNTEAFF.

This chain connects TRBV6-6 to TRBJ2-1; D possibly corresponds to TRBD2 (5 bases). CDR1 and CDR2 from the germline V gene are MNHNY and SVGAGI (reference sequence). There are 13 residues in the CDR3. The V gene lost 0 bases and the J gene lost 9 bases, with 9 bases spanning the gap. The DNA of the CDR3 is TGTGCCAGCAGTTACTCCTCCCGGGGTGAGCAGTTCTTC. It codes for CASSYSSRGEQFF.

The chain is built from TRBV12-5 and TRBJ2-1; 10 bases match TRBD2. This CDR3 has 17 residues. Germline V gene sequence: CDR1 LGHNT, CDR2 FRNRAP. The V segment lost 7 bases and the J segment 7 bases; nucleotides outside the gene matches: 16. In DNA form, the CDR3 reads TGTGCTAGTGTCGGGGAGTGGCGGCTAGCGGGAGATAATGAGCAGTTCTTC. Translated, it gives CASVGEWRLAGDNEQFF.

Only a few counts were recorded for this clone. Within the sample, other DNA sequences also encode this same CDR3. The genes are TRBV5-1 and TRBJ2-2, with D perhaps TRBD2 (5 bases). The length of the CDR3 is 16 residues. Germline assignment: CDR1 SGHRS and CDR2 YFSETQ. Trimming took off 0 bases at V and 0 bases at J, with 9 bases between the two ends. The CDR3 bases are TGCGCCAGCAGCTTGGTTCCAGCGGCGAACACCGGGGAGCTGTTTTTT. As protein: CASSLVPAANTGELFF.

The genes are TRBV6-1 and TRBJ2-3, with D maybe TRBD2 (5 bases). V was trimmed by 5 bases and J by 4 bases, leaving 16 bases between them. The germline V gene encodes CDR1 MNHNS and CDR2 SASEGT. CDR3 length: 15 residues. Here the CDR3 DNA reads TGTGCCAGCAGTCCTCTAGCTCGGTTCGCAGATACGCAGTATTTT. Its translation: CASSPLARFADTQYF.

The rearrangement links TRBV15 to TRBJ2-5, with D uncertain. Trimming pared 0 bases from V and 2 bases from J, leaving 10 bases between. Germline CDR1 is LNHNV and CDR2 is YYDKDF (reference sequence). The CDR3 consists of 15 residues. Here the CDR3 reads CATSRDRSTQETQYF. CDR3 sequence (DNA): TGTGCCACCAGCAGAGATAGGTCTACACAAGAGACCCAGTACTTC.

J is TRBJ2-5 and V is TRBV18; 7 positions agree with TRBD2. Germline V gene data show CDR1 as KGHSH and CDR2 as LQKENI. J gave up 2 bases and V 5 bases, and 5 bases lay outside the gene matches. There are 14 residues in the CDR3. In DNA, the CDR3 is TGTGCCAGCTCAGGAGCGGGAACTCAAGAGACCCAGTACTTC. It codes for CASSGAGTQETQYF.

The rearrangement joins TRBV5-1 to TRBJ2-3; 7 positions match TRBD1. Unmatched junction bases numbered 3, after V lost 2 bases and J lost 6 bases. This CDR3 spans 13 amino acids. The germline V gene encodes CDR1 SGHRS and CDR2 YFSETQ. CDR3 bases: TGCGCCAGCAGCTTTAGGGGGCTTGATACGCAGTATTTT. It specifies CASSFRGLDTQYF.